This passage covers 4 T cell receptor beta chains from one sample sequenced in a study of cytomegalovirus exposure and HLA in healthy donors. The PCR contained 60 Vbeta and 13 Jbeta primers. Only in-frame clones appear in the TCRdb table, and some are missing; sequencing was by immunoSEQ multiplex PCR. The repertoire includes more than 95,000 clones, more than 70% of them detected once, and around 3.7% sits in the top ten. Sequencing was performed on PBMCs. The receptors originated from a man aged 30 to 39 in good health and CMV-seronegative.

V and J are TRBV10-3 and TRBJ2-5, with 14 bases matching TRBD2. V shed 3 bases and J 5 bases; nucleotides not matched to a gene: 5. This CDR3 is built from 16 residues. CDR1 and CDR2 from the germline V gene are ENHRY and SYGVKD. The CDR3 coding sequence is TGTGCCATCAGTGACCCGACTAGCGGGGGGGCGGAGACCCAGTACTTC. Encoded protein: CAISDPTSGGAETQYF.

This clone was recorded a few times. The chain employs TRBV28 and TRBJ1-6, with D unresolved. The germline V gene has CDR1 MDHEN and CDR2 SYDVKM. CDR3 size: 12 residues. The germline V and J ends were trimmed by 6 bases and 6 bases, with 6 bases remaining between them. The CDR3 sequence is CASRAPNSPLHF. CDR3 sequence (DNA): TGTGCCAGCAGGGCTCCTAATTCACCCCTCCACTTT.

The chain combines TRBV19 with TRBJ2-7, with a tentative D call TRBD1 (5 bases). The length of the CDR3 is 14 residues. Deletions cut 3 bases from V and 1 base from J, with 10 bases between. Per germline, CDR1 LNHDA and CDR2 SQIVND (reference sequence). As DNA, the CDR3 is TGTGCCAGTAGTATGTGGGGCCGTTCCTACGAGCAGTACTTC. Translated: CASSMWGRSYEQYF. Complete variable domain (other parts from reference TRBV19 and TRBJ2-7): DGGITQSPKYLFRKEGQNVTLSCEQNLNHDAMYWYRQDPGQGLRLIYYSQIVNDFQKGDIAEGYSVSREKKESFPLTVTSAQKNPTAFYLCASSMWGRSYEQYFGPGTRLTVT.

A note on this clone: At one end, the junction sequence differs from germline, possibly due to a read error. This chain uses TRBV7-9 with TRBJ2-1; no clear D gene. The CDR3 runs 16 residues. Germline loops: CDR1 SEHNR, CDR2 FQNEAQ (reference sequence). Here the CDR3 reads CSSSLRPMSSYNEQFF. The CDR3 DNA follows: TGTTCCAGCAGCCTCAGGCCGATGAGCTCCTACAATGAGCAGTTCTTC.